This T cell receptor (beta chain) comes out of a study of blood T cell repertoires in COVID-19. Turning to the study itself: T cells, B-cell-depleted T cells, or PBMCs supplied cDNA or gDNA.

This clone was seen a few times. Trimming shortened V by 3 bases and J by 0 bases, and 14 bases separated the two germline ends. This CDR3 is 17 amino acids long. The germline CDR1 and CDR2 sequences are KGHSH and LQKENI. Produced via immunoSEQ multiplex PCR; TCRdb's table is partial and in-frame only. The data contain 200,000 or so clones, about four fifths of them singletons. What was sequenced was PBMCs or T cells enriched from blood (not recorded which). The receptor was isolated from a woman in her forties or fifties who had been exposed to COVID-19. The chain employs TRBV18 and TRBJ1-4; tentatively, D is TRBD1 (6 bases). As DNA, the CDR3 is TGTGCCAGCTCACCGGCAGGGGTTCCTGCAACTAATGAAAAACTGTTTTTT. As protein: CASSPAGVPATNEKLFF. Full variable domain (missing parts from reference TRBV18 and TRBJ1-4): NAGVMQNPRHLVRRRGQEARLRCSPMKGHSHVYWYRQLPEEGLKFMVYLQKENIIDESGMPKERFSAEFPKEGPSILRIQQVVRGDSAAYFCASSPAGVPATNEKLFFGSGTQLSVL.